The text below deals with one T cell receptor (beta chain). Staff drew around 10 milliliters of peripheral blood from each donor. Samples had at least 6.5 million PBMCs isolated from them. These data belong to a study of blood T cells in healthy people across ages. A second PCR, run for about 7 to 11 cycles, used a sample-barcoded 5' primer plus a J-beta primer mix. TCRdb reprocessed the 5' RACE reads with MiXCR, giving one entry per CDR3 protein. The top ten hold roughly 34% of the sample, which has roughly 700,000 distinct CDR3 sequences, approximately 49% seen once. Sequences were obtained from blood. This clonotype originated in a woman aged 60-75 years in good health.

CDR3 sequence: CASSFSRGDEQYF. The CDR3 region has the DNA TGTGCCAGCAGCTTTTCTCGCGGTGATGAGCAGTACTTC. The J gene is TRBJ2-5, the V gene TRBV7-9; no firm D call. The germline V and J ends were trimmed by 3 bases and 11 bases, with 16 bases remaining between them. The CDR3 loop spans 13 amino acids. Looked up from germline, CDR1 is SEHNR and CDR2 is FQNEAQ (reference sequence).